This T cell receptor beta chain was profiled in a study of identical twins. From the 5' RACE reads, TCRdb called clonotypes with MiXCR, one entry per CDR3 protein. The table lists approximately 500,000 distinct CDR3 sequences, over 12% of them singletons, with around 0.48% in the top ten. This clonotype was found a few times. The germline V and J ends were trimmed by 7 bases and 2 bases, with 13 bases remaining between them. CDR1 and CDR2 (germline): SQVTM, ANQGSEA. The CDR3 is 13 residues long. Separately, the same data were catalogued under a study of yellow fever vaccine responses in identical twins.

Sequencing used CD4+ T cells sorted from blood. The J gene is TRBJ2-3, the V gene TRBV29-1; D possibly uses TRBD1 or TRBD2 (5 bases each). The TCR comes from a woman in her late teens or twenties in good health. DNA of the CDR3: TGCAGCGCCGGCCGGGACCCCACAGATACGCAGTATTTT. Translating gives CSAGRDPTDTQYF.